This T cell receptor beta chain was retrieved from a study of human T cells and chemical hapten exposure. For the study at large: Patches that contained 0.01% DPC were applied to the upper back and read at 6 days.

Comment on this clonotype: Its antigen remains unidentified. Since a much larger clone is just one base distant, this may be a read error.

Study-wide results and limits: Significantly more large CDR3 similarity clusters arose among expanded TCRs than among controls.

Time point noted: pre-sensitization, week 0. Treatment meaning: therapeutic diphenylcyclopropenone sensitization with weekly scalp DPC. From the RACE reads, TCRdb called clonotypes with MiXCR, one entry per CDR3 protein. Of 60,000 to 70,000 distinct CDR3 sequences listed, approximately 11% are singletons. The CDR3 has 13 amino acids. The V gene's germline CDR1 is SNHLY and CDR2 FYNNEI. The sequenced sample was whole blood, obtained in connection with sensitization to the hapten diphenylcyclopropenone (DPC). The origin of this receptor is a woman in her 50s with alopecia areata. Some clones in this sample may be carry-over from other donors' samples. The V gene is TRBV2, the J gene TRBJ2-7; no clear D gene. The CDR3 DNA reads TGTGCCAGCAGTGAAGAGAAAGGCTACGTGCAGTACTTC. Translating gives CASSEEKGYVQYF.